A selection of T cell receptor beta chains follows, all from one sample in a study of spatial heterogeneity in lung cancer. TCRdb reprocessed the 5' RACE reads via MiXCR and lists one record per CDR3 protein. The sample lists about 53,000 distinct CDR3 sequences, approximately 7% occurring once. The starting material was PBMCs, obtained at surgery. The receptor set was obtained from a female donor with early-stage non-small cell lung cancer. CDR3s include the opening cysteine and the closing phenylalanine or tryptophan. A D gene is named only where the DNA matches it firmly. Some rows have no size entry. The others give once, few or many, or a class for an expanded clone.

j_call	v_call	d_call	clone_size	cdr3_nt	cdr3_aa
TRBJ2-1	TRBV12-3/TRBV12-4	NA	many	TGTGCCAGCAGTTTATCTTGGTCGGTGAGCTCCTACAATGAGCAGTTCTTC	CASSLSWSVSSYNEQFF
TRBJ1-1	TRBV2	TRBD1	many	TGTGCCAGCACCCAGACAGGGTTGTACACTGAAGCTTTCTTT	CASTQTGLYTEAFF
TRBJ2-5	TRBV6-2/TRBV6-3	NA	many	TGTGCCAGCTCCAGGACACACCAAGAGAAGTGGAACTTC	CASSRTHQEKWNF
TRBJ2-1	TRBV4-2	NA	many	TGTGCCAGCAGCCAAGTGGAAGACAATGAGCAGTTCTTC	CASSQVEDNEQFF
TRBJ1-5	TRBV12-3/TRBV12-4	NA	NA	TGTGCCAGCAGTTCCTCCAGACAGCCCCAGCATTTT	CASSSSRQPQHF
TRBJ2-2	TRBV7-2	NA	few	TGTGCCAGCAGCTTAAACGAGCCCGCGAACACCGGGGAGCTGTTTTTT	CASSLNEPANTGELFF
TRBJ2-3	TRBV7-2	NA	NA	TGTGCCAGCAGCTTAGATAGTCCAGATACGCAGTATTTT	CASSLDSPDTQYF
TRBJ2-2	TRBV19	NA	many	TGTGCCAGTACCAAAGCCGGGGAGCTGTTTTTT	CASTKAGELFF
TRBJ2-7	TRBV10-3	NA	few	TGTGCCATCAGTGAGGGTAGCCCGGGGGCCGAGCAGTACTTC	CAISEGSPGAEQYF
TRBJ2-7	TRBV28	TRBD1	NA	TGTGCCGCCCACCGGGACAGGGCTCCCTACGAGCAGTACTTC	CAAHRDRAPYEQYF
TRBJ1-5	TRBV20-1	NA	many	TGCAGTGCTAGATCGGGGGGCCCCAATCAGCCCCAGCATTTT	CSARSGGPNQPQHF
TRBJ2-3	TRBV11-2	TRBD1	many	TGTGCCAGCAGCCGGGACAGGTACACAGATACGCAGTATTTT	CASSRDRYTDTQYF
TRBJ1-1	TRBV4-1	TRBD1	NA	TGCGCCAGCAGCCAACCACGCGGGGACAGTGACATCAAGAACACTGAAGCTTTCTTT	CASSQPRGDSDIKNTEAFF
TRBJ1-3	TRBV11-1	NA	NA	TGTGCCAGCAGCCGTAGGAGTACTGGAAACACCATATATTTT	CASSRRSTGNTIYF
TRBJ1-1	TRBV19	TRBD1	many	TGTGCCAGTAGCCGGGACAGGGGGAAAGAAGAGAACACTGAAGCTTTCTTT	CASSRDRGKEENTEAFF
TRBJ2-7	TRBV6-5	NA	many	TGTGCCAGCAGTTACGACCCAGCCTACGAGCAGTACTTC	CASSYDPAYEQYF
TRBJ1-5	TRBV20-1	NA	many	TGCAGTGCCATCGACATAAGCAATCAGCCCCAGCATTTT	CSAIDISNQPQHF
TRBJ1-5	TRBV20-1	NA	many	TGCAGTGCTGAAGACAGTAGCAATCAGCCCCAGCATTTT	CSAEDSSNQPQHF
TRBJ2-5	TRBV6-2/TRBV6-3	NA	many	TGTGCCAGCAGTTACCGCCCCCTAGCGACCGAAGAGACCCAGTACTTC	CASSYRPLATEETQYF
TRBJ1-5	TRBV7-2	NA	few	TGTGCCAGCAGCTTAACCGAGGAGCTCCAGCCCCAGCATTTT	CASSLTEELQPQHF
TRBJ2-3	TRBV7-2	NA	NA	TGTGCCAGCAGCCCCGGACATCCCACAGATACGCAGTATTTT	CASSPGHPTDTQYF
TRBJ1-3	TRBV27	NA	NA	TGTGCCAGCAGTCTGACAGGCGTCGACACCATATATTTT	CASSLTGVDTIYF
TRBJ2-5	TRBV29-1	TRBD1	many	TGCAGCGTTGCCGGGACAGCACAAGAGACCCAGTACTTC	CSVAGTAQETQYF
TRBJ2-7	TRBV7-2	NA	many	TGTGCCAGCAGCTTAGCTCTGGGGACTCCAACCTACGAGCAGTACTTC	CASSLALGTPTYEQYF
TRBJ2-3	TRBV7-6	NA	NA	TGTGCCAGCAGCTTAGGACGGCGGCCAGATACGCAGTATTTT	CASSLGRRPDTQYF
TRBJ2-7	TRBV30	TRBD1	once	TGTGCCTGGGGGACAGTCTCGGAGCAGTACTTC	CAWGTVSEQYF
TRBJ2-3	TRBV18	TRBD1	many	TGTGCCAGCTCACCAAGGGACAGACTTACAGATACGCAGTATTTT	CASSPRDRLTDTQYF
TRBJ1-2	TRBV28	NA	many	TGTGCCAGCACGGGGCCCCTCAGTTTATATGGCTACACCTTC	CASTGPLSLYGYTF
TRBJ1-6	TRBV5-6	NA	many	TGTGCCAGCAGCCCCCGTCGCCGGGTCTCACCCCTCCACTTT	CASSPRRRVSPLHF
TRBJ2-3	TRBV2	TRBD1	NA	TGTGCCAGCAGTCCCCGGGACAGGGCAACAGATACGCAGTATTTT	CASSPRDRATDTQYF
TRBJ2-4	TRBV12-3/TRBV12-4	NA	many	TGTGCCAGCAGTTTTAATCAGGGAAACATTCAGTACTTC	CASSFNQGNIQYF
TRBJ2-7	TRBV11-2	NA	many	TGTGCCAGCAGCACAATCCCGAACGACGAGCAGTACTTC	CASSTIPNDEQYF
TRBJ2-1	TRBV4-2	NA	few	TGTGCCAGCAGCCTGATGACTACCCGGATGTACAATGAGCAGTTCTTC	CASSLMTTRMYNEQFF
TRBJ1-6	TRBV6-1	NA	many	TGTGCCAGCAGTGAAGCGGGCCGCAACGGTTCACCCCTCCACTTT	CASSEAGRNGSPLHF
TRBJ2-6	TRBV6-2/TRBV6-3	NA	many	TGTGCCAGCAGTCGGTCCTTATCCTCTGGGGCCAACGTCCTGACTTTC	CASSRSLSSGANVLTF
TRBJ1-4	TRBV4-1	NA	NA	TGCGCCAGCAGCCAAGGTGAAGGCGCAACTAATGGAAAACTGTTTTTT	CASSQGEGATNGKLFF
TRBJ2-1	TRBV25-1	TRBD2	many	TGTGCCAGCAGTGAATATGGGGGACTAGCGGTTTGGGATGAGCAGTTCTTC	CASSEYGGLAVWDEQFF
TRBJ1-2	TRBV28	NA	NA	TGTGCCAGCAGCTCCGGATCGAATGGCTACACCTTC	CASSSGSNGYTF
TRBJ2-1	TRBV7-2	TRBD2	NA	TGTGCCAGCAGCTTAGTAGGAGCGGGGCCTAATGAGCAGTTCTTC	CASSLVGAGPNEQFF
TRBJ1-6	TRBV28	NA	many	TGTGCCAGCACGTGGTTCGTGAATTCACCCCTCCACTTT	CASTWFVNSPLHF
TRBJ2-5	TRBV7-3	NA	few	TGTGCCAGCAGCTCATACCCCATGGGTTGGGGAGAGACCCAGTACTTC	CASSSYPMGWGETQYF
TRBJ2-7	TRBV4-1	NA	many	TGCGCCAGCAGCCAAGGGAGTGGGAATACCTACGAGCAGTACTTC	CASSQGSGNTYEQYF
TRBJ1-6	TRBV6-5	NA	many	TGTGCCAGCAGTTACGCTCACAGACTAAATTCACCCCTCCACTTT	CASSYAHRLNSPLHF
TRBJ2-7	TRBV4-1	NA	NA	TGCGCCAGCAGCCAATTCTTTGGGATCCTGAGCTCCTACGAGCAGTACTTC	CASSQFFGILSSYEQYF
TRBJ1-2	TRBV7-9	NA	few	TGTGCCAGCAGCCCAGGGGTCTTTGACGGCTACACCTTC	CASSPGVFDGYTF
TRBJ2-3	TRBV20-1	TRBD2	few	TGCAGTGCTGGGGGACTAGGGGGACCAGATACGCAGTATTTT	CSAGGLGGPDTQYF
TRBJ2-7	TRBV7-9	NA	many	TGTGCCAGCAGCACCCAGGGAGTATTCGACGAGCAGTACTTC	CASSTQGVFDEQYF
TRBJ1-4	TRBV29-1	NA	many	TGCAGCGTTAAAAGCGACGGGGGAAAACTGTTTTTT	CSVKSDGGKLFF
TRBJ1-3	TRBV28	NA	NA	TGTGCCTTTGATACGGGACCGCGAAGCCTCTCTGGAAACACCATATATTTT	CAFDTGPRSLSGNTIYF
TRBJ2-2	TRBV6-6	NA	NA	TGTGCCGGAGCAGGAGCGAACACCGGGGAGCTGTTTTTT	CAGAGANTGELFF
TRBJ1-1	TRBV28	NA	NA	TGTGCCAGCAGTTTCACCCCCGGAGCGAACACTGAAGCTTTCTTT	CASSFTPGANTEAFF
TRBJ1-6	TRBV20-1	NA	NA	TGCAGTGCTAGGTGGGGGGGGTATCAATCACCCCTCCACTTT	CSARWGGYQSPLHF